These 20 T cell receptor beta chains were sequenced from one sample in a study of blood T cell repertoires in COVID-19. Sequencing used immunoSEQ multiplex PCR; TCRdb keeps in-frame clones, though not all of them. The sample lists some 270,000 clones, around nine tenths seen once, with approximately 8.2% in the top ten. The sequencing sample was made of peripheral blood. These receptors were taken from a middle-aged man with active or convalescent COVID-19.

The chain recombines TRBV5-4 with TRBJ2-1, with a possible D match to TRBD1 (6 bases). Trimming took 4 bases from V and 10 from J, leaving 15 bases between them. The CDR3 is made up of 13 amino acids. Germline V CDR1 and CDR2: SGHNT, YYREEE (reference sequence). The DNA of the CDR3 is TGTGCCAGCAGCGGCCCACAGGGAGCCGAGCAGTTCTTC. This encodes CASSGPQGAEQFF.

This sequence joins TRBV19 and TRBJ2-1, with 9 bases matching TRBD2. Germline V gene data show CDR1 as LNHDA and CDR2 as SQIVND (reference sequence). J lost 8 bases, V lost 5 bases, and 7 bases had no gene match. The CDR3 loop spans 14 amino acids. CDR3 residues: CASSSLAGADEQFF. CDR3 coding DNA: TGTGCCAGTAGTTCCTTAGCGGGAGCAGATGAGCAGTTCTTC.

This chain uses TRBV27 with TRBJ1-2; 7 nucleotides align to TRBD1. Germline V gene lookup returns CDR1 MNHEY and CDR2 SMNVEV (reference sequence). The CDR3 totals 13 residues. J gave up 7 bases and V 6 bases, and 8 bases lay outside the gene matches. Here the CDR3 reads CASSPQGKGGYTF. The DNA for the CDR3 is TGTGCCAGCAGCCCACAGGGGAAGGGTGGCTACACCTTC.

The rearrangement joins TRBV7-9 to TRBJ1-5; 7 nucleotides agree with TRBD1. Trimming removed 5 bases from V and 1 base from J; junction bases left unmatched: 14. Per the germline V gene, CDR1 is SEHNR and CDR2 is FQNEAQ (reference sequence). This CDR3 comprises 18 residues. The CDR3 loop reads CASSQHQTGEKSNQPQHF. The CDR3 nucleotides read TGTGCCAGCAGCCAACACCAAACAGGGGAAAAGAGCAATCAGCCCCAGCATTTT.

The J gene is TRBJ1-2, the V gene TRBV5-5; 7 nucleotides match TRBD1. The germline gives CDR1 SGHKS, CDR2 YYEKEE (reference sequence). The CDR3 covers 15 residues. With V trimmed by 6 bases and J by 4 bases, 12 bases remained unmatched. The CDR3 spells CASILETGQLYGYTF. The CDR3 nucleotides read TGTGCCAGCATTTTAGAGACAGGGCAGCTCTATGGCTACACCTTC. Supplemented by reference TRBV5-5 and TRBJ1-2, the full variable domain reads DAGVTQSPTHLIKTRGQQVTLRCSPISGHKSVSWYQQVLGQGPQFIFQYYEKEERGRGNFPDRFSARQFPNYSSELNVNALLLGDSALYLCASILETGQLYGYTFGSGTRLTVV.

In DNA, the CDR3 is TGTGCCAGCAGCCAAACGGGGAAAAATGAAAAACTGTTTTTT. As protein: CASSQTGKNEKLFF. The V call is TRBV3-1 (or the pseudogene TRBV3-2), the J call TRBJ1-4; D is ambiguous. Germline loops: CDR1 LGHDT, CDR2 YNNKEL (reference sequence). The CDR3 extends over 14 amino acids. V shed 2 bases and J shed 5 bases, with 9 bases lying between them.

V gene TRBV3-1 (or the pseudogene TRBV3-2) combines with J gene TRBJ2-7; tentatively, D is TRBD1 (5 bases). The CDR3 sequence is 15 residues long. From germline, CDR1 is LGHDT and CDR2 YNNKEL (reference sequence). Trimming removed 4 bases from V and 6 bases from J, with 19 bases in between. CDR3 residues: CASSRGVLRASEQYF. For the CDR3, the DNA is TGTGCCAGCAGCCGGGGCGTCCTCCGGGCCAGCGAGCAGTACTTC.

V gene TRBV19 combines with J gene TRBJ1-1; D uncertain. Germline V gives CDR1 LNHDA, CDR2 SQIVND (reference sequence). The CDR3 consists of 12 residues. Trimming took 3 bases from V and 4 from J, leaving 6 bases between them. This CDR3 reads CASSISRTEAFF. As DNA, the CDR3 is TGTGCCAGTAGTATCAGTCGCACTGAAGCTTTCTTT.

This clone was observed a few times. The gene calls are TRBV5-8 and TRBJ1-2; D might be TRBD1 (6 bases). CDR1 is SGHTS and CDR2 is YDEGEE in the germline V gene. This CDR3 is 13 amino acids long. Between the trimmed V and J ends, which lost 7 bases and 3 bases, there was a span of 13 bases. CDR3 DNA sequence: TGTGCCAGCCGGCTTAGGGGGTACTATGGCTACACCTTC. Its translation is CASRLRGYYGYTF.

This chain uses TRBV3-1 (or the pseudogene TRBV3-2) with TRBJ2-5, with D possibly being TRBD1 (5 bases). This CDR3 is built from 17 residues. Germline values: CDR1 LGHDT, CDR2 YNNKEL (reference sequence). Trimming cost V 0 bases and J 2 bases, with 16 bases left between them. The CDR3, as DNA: TGTGCCAGCAGCCAAGACCCCTCCCCAGGGCCACAAGAGACCCAGTACTTC. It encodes CASSQDPSPGPQETQYF.

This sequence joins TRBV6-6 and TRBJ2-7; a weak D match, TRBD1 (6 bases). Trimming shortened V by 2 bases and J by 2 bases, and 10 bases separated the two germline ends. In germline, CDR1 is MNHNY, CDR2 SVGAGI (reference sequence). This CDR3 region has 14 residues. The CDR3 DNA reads TGTGCCAGCAGTTACAGGGGGTCACCCTACGAGCAGTACTTC. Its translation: CASSYRGSPYEQYF.

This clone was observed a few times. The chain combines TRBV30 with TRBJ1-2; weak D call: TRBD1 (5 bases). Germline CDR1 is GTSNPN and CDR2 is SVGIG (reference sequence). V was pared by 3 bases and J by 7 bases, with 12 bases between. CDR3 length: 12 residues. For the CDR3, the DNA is TGTGCCTGGAGAGCAGGGTCTTTTGGCTACACCTTC. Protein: CAWRAGSFGYTF.

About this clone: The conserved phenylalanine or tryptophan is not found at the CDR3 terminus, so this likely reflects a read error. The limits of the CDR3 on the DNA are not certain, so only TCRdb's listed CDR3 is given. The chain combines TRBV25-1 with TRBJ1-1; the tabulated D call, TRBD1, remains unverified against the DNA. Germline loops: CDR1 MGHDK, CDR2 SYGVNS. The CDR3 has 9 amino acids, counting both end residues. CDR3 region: CASRLTWGR.

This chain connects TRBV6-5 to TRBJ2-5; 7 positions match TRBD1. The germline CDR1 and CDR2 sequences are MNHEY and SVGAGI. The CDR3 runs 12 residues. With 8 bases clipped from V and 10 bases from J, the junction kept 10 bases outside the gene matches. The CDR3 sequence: CASASGQWDQYF. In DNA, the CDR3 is TGTGCCAGCGCCTCGGGACAGTGGGACCAGTACTTC.

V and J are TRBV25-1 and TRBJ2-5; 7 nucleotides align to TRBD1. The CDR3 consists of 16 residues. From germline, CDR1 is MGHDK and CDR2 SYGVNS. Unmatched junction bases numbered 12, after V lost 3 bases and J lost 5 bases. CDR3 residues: CASSERGRIAGETQYF. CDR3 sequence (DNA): TGTGCCAGCAGTGAGAGGGGGCGGATCGCCGGGGAGACCCAGTACTTC.

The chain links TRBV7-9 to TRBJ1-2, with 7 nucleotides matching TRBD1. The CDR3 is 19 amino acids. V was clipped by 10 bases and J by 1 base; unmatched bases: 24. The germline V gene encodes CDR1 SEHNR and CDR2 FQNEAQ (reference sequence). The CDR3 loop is CAIPYRDRANGWFNYGYTF. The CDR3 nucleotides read TGTGCCATTCCGTACCGGGACAGAGCTAATGGGTGGTTTAACTATGGCTACACCTTC.

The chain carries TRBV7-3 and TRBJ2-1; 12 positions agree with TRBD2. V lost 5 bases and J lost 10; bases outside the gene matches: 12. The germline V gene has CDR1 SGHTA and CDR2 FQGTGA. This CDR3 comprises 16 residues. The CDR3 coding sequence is TGTGCCAGCAGCCCGTGGGCTAGCGGGGGGGCGGACGAGCAGTTCTTC. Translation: CASSPWASGGADEQFF.

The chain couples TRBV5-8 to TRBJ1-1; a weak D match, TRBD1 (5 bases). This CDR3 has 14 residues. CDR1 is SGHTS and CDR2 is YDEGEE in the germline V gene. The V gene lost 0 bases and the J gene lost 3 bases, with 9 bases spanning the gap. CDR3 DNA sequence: TGTGCCAGCAGCTTGGGGCAGGGCTACACTGAAGCTTTCTTT. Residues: CASSLGQGYTEAFF.

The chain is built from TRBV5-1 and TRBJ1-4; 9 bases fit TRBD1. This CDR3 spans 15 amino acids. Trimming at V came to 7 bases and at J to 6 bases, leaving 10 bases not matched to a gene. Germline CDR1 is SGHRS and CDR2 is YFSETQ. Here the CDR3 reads CASGSSGQGYEKLFF. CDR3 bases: TGCGCCAGCGGAAGCTCGGGACAGGGTTATGAAAAACTGTTTTTT.

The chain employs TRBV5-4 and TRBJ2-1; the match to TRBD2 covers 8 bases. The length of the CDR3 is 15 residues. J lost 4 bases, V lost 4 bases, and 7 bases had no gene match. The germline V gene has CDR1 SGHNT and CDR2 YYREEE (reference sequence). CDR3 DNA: TGTGCCAGCAGCAAGGGACTAGTTGAATACAATGAGCAGTTCTTC. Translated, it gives CASSKGLVEYNEQFF.